The clone carrying this T cell receptor (beta chain) was counted between two and nine times. This specimen belongs to a study of blood T cell repertoires in COVID-19. Participants were aged 18 to 89 years from 20 to 30 US areas. V lost 3 bases and J lost 5; bases outside the gene matches: 6. Germline lookup yields CDR1 PRHDT and CDR2 FYEKMQ (reference sequence). CDR3 size: 14 residues. The assay was immunoSEQ multiplex PCR, and TCRdb's table has in-frame clones only and misses some. The sample has roughly 250,000 clones, around 87% seen once. The sequenced sample was PBMCs or T cells enriched from blood (not recorded which). The receptor was isolated from a woman aged 35 to 49 with acute COVID-19. The rearrangement joins TRBV13 to TRBJ2-7, with TRBD1 matching 8 bases. CDR3 nucleotides: TGTGCCAGCAGCTTTATGGACAGGGTAGACGAGCAGTACTTC. Protein: CASSFMDRVDEQYF.